The entry below gives a single T cell receptor (beta chain) sequence along with its context. Its matching antigen is unknown. From the RT-PCR reads, TCRdb called clonotypes with MiXCR, one entry per CDR3 protein. The sample includes hundreds of thousands of distinct CDR3 sequences, roughly 23% of them seen just once. V shed 0 bases and J shed 2 bases, with 7 bases lying between them. This CDR3 has 14 residues. Germline V lookup: CDR1 SGHRS, CDR2 YFSETQ. The sample is drawn from a study of response to subunit inactivated influenza vaccine. Regarding the study as a whole: Few new T cells, the authors suggested, are recruited by each seasonal influenza vaccination.

The sample in question was CD4+ T cells sorted from PBMCs, obtained 4 to 6 days after vaccination. This clonotype was sampled from a man between 45 and 60 years old who received an inactivated influenza vaccine. This rearrangement joins TRBV5-1 to TRBJ2-3; D uncertain. The CDR3 loop is CASSLDGVTDTQYF. The DNA of the CDR3 is TGCGCCAGCAGCTTGGATGGGGTCACAGATACGCAGTATTTT. The whole variable domain, filled in from reference TRBV5-1 and TRBJ2-3, reads KAGVTQTPRYLIKTRGQQVTLSCSPISGHRSVSWYQQTPGQGLQFLFEYFSETQRNKGNFPGRFSGRQFSNSRSEMNVSTLELGDSALYLCASSLDGVTDTQYFGPGTRLTVL.